One sample yielded the 14 T cell receptor beta chains listed below, sequenced in a study of human T cells and chemical hapten exposure. MiXCR, applied by TCRdb to the RACE reads, yields one record per CDR3 protein. The data hold about 360,000 distinct CDR3 sequences, with under 9% observed a single time. Noted time point: patch test 1, 2 weeks after DPC sensitization. Specified treatment: therapeutic diphenylcyclopropenone sensitization with weekly scalp DPC. Here the sequenced sample was whole blood, taken in connection with sensitization to the hapten diphenylcyclopropenone (DPC). Receptor source: a woman aged 18-35 years with alopecia areata. Some clones in this sample may be carry-over from other donors' samples.

The chain carries TRBV6-5 and TRBJ1-6; D not resolved. Germline loops: CDR1 MNHEY, CDR2 SVGAGI. CDR3 length equals 14 residues. Trimming removed 2 bases at V and 7 bases at J, with 9 bases between. DNA for the CDR3: TGTGCCAGCAGTTACAGGCCCTCGAATTCACCCCTCCACTTT. Protein product: CASSYRPSNSPLHF.

The chain combines TRBV19 with TRBJ1-5; no clear D gene. V gave up 6 bases and J gave up 1 base, with 10 bases separating them. The germline V gene has CDR1 LNHDA and CDR2 SQIVND (reference sequence). The CDR3 consists of 14 residues. The CDR3 sequence is CASRRQTSNQPQHF. CDR3 nucleotide sequence: TGTGCCAGTAGACGGCAGACGAGCAATCAGCCCCAGCATTTT.

This clonotype came up a few times. The chain employs TRBV2 and TRBJ2-3; D is undetermined. Trimming removed 7 bases from V and 2 bases from J, with 7 bases in between. CDR3 length: 12 amino acids. Germline V gene data show CDR1 as SNHLY and CDR2 as FYNNEI. The CDR3 sequence: CASNVFTDTQYF. CDR3 in DNA: TGTGCCAGCAATGTGTTCACAGATACGCAGTATTTT.

In this sample, this clonotype turned up a few times. This chain connects TRBV20-1 to TRBJ2-3; tentatively, D is TRBD2 (6 bases). Germline-derived CDR1 and CDR2 are DFQATT and SNEGSKA (reference sequence). The length of the CDR3 is 16 residues. The V gene lost 0 bases and the J gene lost 0 bases, with 13 bases spanning the gap. CDR3 bases: TGCAGTGCTAGAGACTTTAGCGGAGCTAGCACAGATACGCAGTATTTT. Translation: CSARDFSGASTDTQYF.

This clonotype was found many times. The chain combines TRBV28 with TRBJ2-7; TRBD1 is a possible D gene (5 bases). V was trimmed by 6 bases and J by 5 bases, leaving 8 bases between them. The germline V gene has CDR1 MDHEN and CDR2 SYDVKM. The CDR3 length is 11 residues. Here the CDR3 reads CASRGVDEQYF. DNA for the CDR3: TGTGCCAGCAGAGGGGTCGACGAGCAGTACTTC.

This chain uses TRBV9 with TRBJ2-3; no firm D call. CDR3 size: 15 residues. Per germline, CDR1 SGDLS and CDR2 YYNGEE. V was trimmed by 4 bases and J by 0 bases, leaving 12 bases between them. The CDR3 DNA is TGTGCCAGCAGCCCCCGAGAAGGTAGCACAGATACGCAGTATTTT. Its protein is CASSPREGSTDTQYF.

This clonotype was detected only a few times. The rearrangement links TRBV27 to TRBJ2-2, with 10 bases fitting TRBD2. Germline CDR1 is MNHEY and CDR2 is SMNVEV (reference sequence). V dropped 5 bases and J dropped 3; count of bases not matched to a gene: 6. The CDR3 sequence is 16 residues long. The CDR3 DNA reads TGTGCCAGCAGTAGCGGGGGGGCGGTCGACACCGGGGAGCTGTTTTTT. It is translated as CASSSGGAVDTGELFF.

This clonotype was counted only a few times. V is TRBV7-2 and J is TRBJ2-1, with 9 nucleotides matching TRBD1. V dropped 0 bases and J dropped 7; count of bases not matched to a gene: 7. The CDR3 is 16 residues long. CDR1 and CDR2 (germline): SGHTA, FQGNSA. The CDR3: CASSLAGTGLGNEQFF. Written as DNA, the CDR3 is TGTGCCAGCAGCTTAGCGGGGACAGGGCTTGGGAATGAGCAGTTCTTC. The whole variable domain, filled in from reference TRBV7-2 and TRBJ2-1, reads GAGVSQSPSNKVTEKGKDVELRCDPISGHTALYWYRQSLGQGLEFLIYFQGNSAPDKSGLPSDRFSAERTGGSVSTLTIQRTQQEDSAVYLCASSLAGTGLGNEQFFGPGTRLTVL.

Many counts were recorded for this clonotype. The chain couples TRBV9 to TRBJ2-7, with 7 bases identical to TRBD1. From germline, CDR1 is SGDLS and CDR2 YYNGEE. V lost 2 bases to trimming and J lost 2 bases; unmatched junction nucleotides: 10. The CDR3 extends over 16 amino acids. The CDR3 DNA is TGTGCCAGCAGCGTGGACTCGACAGGGTTCACCTACGAGCAGTACTTC. Its translation is CASSVDSTGFTYEQYF.

As concerns this clonotype: A much larger clone is a single base away; this may be a read error. The genes are TRBV15 and TRBJ2-3, with D maybe TRBD2 (6 bases). Germline CDR1 is LNHNV and CDR2 is YYDKDF (reference sequence). Trimming removed 5 bases from V and 6 bases from J, with 9 bases in between. The CDR3 consists of 12 residues. CDR3 nucleotide sequence: TGTGCCACCAGCGCGGAGGGGGATACGCAGTATTTT. Protein: CATSAEGDTQYF.

A few counts support this clonotype. Here the CDR3 DNA reads TGTGCCAGCAGTTTTACGCAGGCTTACACAGATACGCAGTATTTT. Translating gives CASSFTQAYTDTQYF. The chain combines TRBV12-3 or TRBV12-4 with TRBJ2-3; D not certain. The CDR3 spans 15 residues. V was cut by 3 bases and J by 2 bases, with 12 bases left in between.

The chain is built from TRBV24-1 and TRBJ1-2, with D possibly being TRBD1 (6 bases). There are 14 residues in the CDR3. Trimming shortened V by 4 bases and J by 4 bases, and 12 bases separated the two germline ends. Germline V gene data show CDR1 as KGHDR and CDR2 as SFDVKD. CDR3 sequence: CATSDSTGIYGYTF. The DNA for the CDR3 is TGTGCCACCAGTGACTCGACAGGTATCTATGGCTACACCTTC.

This clonotype was counted a few times. V usage is TRBV20-1 and J usage is TRBJ1-4; possibly TRBD1 for D (6 bases). This CDR3 is 15 amino acids long. With 3 bases removed from V and 4 bases from J, the gap between germline ends came to 15 bases. Germline assignment: CDR1 DFQATT and CDR2 SNEGSKA (reference sequence). The CDR3 region is CSASADDRSNEKLFF. In nucleotides, the CDR3 is TGCAGTGCTAGCGCAGATGACAGGAGTAATGAAAAACTGTTTTTT.

This clonotype was seen a handful of times. CDR3 nucleotides: TGCGGGGGGAAGACGGATGCGTCTGGAAACACCATATATTTT. It is translated as CGGKTDASGNTIYF. The gene calls are TRBV29-1 and TRBJ1-3; tentatively, D is TRBD1 (5 bases). The CDR3 contains 14 residues. The germline V gene encodes CDR1 SQVTM and CDR2 ANQGSEA. Based on the CDR3 plus reference TRBV29-1 and TRBJ1-3, the full variable domain is SAVISQKPSRDICQRGTSLTIQCQVDSQVTMMFWYRQQPGQSLTLIATANQGSEATYESGFVIDKFPISRPNLTFSTLTVSNMSPEDSSIYLCGGKTDASGNTIYFGEGSWLTVV.